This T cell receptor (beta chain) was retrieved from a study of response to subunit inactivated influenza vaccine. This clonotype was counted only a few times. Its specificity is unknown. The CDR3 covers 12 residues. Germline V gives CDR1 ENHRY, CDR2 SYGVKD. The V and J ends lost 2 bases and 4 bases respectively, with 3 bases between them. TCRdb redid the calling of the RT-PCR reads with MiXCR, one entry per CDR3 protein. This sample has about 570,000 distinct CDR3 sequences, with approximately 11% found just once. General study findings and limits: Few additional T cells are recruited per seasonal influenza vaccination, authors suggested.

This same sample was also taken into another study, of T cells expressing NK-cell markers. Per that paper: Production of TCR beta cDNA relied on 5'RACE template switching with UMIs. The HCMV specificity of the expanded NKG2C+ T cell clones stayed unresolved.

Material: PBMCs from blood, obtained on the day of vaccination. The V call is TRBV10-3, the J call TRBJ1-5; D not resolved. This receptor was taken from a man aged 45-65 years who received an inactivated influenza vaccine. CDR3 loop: CAISEQNQPQHF. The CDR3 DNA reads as TGTGCCATCAGTGAGCAGAATCAGCCCCAGCATTTT.